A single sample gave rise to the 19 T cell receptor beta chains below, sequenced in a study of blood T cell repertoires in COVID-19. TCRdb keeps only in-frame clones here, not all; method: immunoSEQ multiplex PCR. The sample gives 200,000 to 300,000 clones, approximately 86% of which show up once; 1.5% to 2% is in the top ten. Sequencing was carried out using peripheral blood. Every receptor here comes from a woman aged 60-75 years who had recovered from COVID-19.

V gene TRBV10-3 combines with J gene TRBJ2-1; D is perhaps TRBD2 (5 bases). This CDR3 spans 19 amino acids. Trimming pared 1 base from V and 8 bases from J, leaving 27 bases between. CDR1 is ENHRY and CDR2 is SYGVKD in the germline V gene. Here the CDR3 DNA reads TGTGCCATCAGTGAGTTTCTTTACGAGGGTAGGAGTTTCGGGGATGAGCAGTTCTTC. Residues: CAISEFLYEGRSFGDEQFF.

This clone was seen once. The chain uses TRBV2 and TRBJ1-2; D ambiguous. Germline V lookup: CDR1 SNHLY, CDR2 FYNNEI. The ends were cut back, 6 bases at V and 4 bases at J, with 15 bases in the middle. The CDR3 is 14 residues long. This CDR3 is CASRGSGGIYGYTF. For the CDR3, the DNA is TGTGCCAGCAGGGGGTCGGGCGGGATCTATGGCTACACCTTC. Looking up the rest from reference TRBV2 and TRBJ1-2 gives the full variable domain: EPEVTQTPSHQVTQMGQEVILRCVPISNHLYFYWYRQILGQKVEFLVSFYNNEISEKSEIFDDQFSVERPDGSNFTLKIRSTKLEDSAMYFCASRGSGGIYGYTFGSGTRLTVV.

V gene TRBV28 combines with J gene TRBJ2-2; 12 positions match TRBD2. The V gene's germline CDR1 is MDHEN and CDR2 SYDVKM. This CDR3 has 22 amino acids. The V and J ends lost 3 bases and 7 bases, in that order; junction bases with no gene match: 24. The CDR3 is CASSFSLAGGLMETGSLGELFF. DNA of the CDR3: TGTGCCAGCAGTTTTTCACTAGCGGGGGGCCTAATGGAAACAGGTTCCCTCGGGGAGCTGTTTTTT.

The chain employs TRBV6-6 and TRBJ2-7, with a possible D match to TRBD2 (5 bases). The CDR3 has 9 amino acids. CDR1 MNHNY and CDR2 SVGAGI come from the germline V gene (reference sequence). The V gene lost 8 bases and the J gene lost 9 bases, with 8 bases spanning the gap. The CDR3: CASGEGQYF. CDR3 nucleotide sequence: TGTGCCAGCGGCGAGGGGCAGTACTTC.

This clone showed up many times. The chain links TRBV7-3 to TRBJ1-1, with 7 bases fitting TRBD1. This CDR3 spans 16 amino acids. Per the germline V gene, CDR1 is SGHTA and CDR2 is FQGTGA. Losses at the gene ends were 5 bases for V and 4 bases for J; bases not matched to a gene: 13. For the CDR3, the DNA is TGTGCCAGCAGCGCTCGAGGGGGCGCGTCGGGCACTGAAGCTTTCTTT. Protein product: CASSARGGASGTEAFF.

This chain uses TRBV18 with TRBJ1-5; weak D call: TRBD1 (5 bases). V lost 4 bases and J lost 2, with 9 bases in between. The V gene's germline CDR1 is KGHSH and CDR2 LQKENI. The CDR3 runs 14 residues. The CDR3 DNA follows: TGTGCCAGCTCACTTGGACACGGCAATCAGCCCCAGCATTTT. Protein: CASSLGHGNQPQHF.

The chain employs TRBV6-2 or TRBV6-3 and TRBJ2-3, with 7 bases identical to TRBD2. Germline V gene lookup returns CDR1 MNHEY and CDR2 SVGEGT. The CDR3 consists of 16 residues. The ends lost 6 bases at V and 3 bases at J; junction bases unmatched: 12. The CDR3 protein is CASSPFGGSLTDTQYF. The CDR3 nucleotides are TGTGCCAGCAGCCCTTTCGGGGGGAGTCTAACAGATACGCAGTATTTT.

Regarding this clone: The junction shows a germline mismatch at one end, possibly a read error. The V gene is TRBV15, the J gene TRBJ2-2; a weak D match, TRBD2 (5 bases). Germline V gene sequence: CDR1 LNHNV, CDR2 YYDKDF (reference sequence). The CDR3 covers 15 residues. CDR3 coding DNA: TGTGCCACCAGTAGAGAGCTAGCCAGAACCGGGGAGCTGTTTTTT. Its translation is CATSRELARTGELFF. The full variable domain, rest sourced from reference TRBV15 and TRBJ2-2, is DAMVIQNPRYQVTQFGKPVTLSCSQTLNHNVMYWYQQKSSQAPKLLFHYYDKDFNNEADTPDNFQSRRPNTSFCFLDIRSPGLGDTAMYLCATSRELARTGELFFGEGSRLTVL.

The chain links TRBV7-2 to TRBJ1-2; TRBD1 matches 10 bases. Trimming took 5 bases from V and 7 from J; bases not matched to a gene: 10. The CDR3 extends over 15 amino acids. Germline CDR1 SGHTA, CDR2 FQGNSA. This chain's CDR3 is CASSTTGGGVRGYTF. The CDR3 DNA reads TGTGCCAGCAGCACGACAGGGGGCGGGGTCCGTGGCTACACCTTC.

CDR3 sequence reads: CAIQGDDYGYTF. CDR3 in DNA: TGTGCCATACAGGGAGACGACTATGGCTACACCTTC. The chain carries TRBV6-5 and TRBJ1-2; D is perhaps TRBD1 (6 bases). CDR1 and CDR2 (germline): MNHEY, SVGAGI. Trimming took off 10 bases at V and 3 bases at J, with 12 bases between the two ends. There are 12 residues in the CDR3.

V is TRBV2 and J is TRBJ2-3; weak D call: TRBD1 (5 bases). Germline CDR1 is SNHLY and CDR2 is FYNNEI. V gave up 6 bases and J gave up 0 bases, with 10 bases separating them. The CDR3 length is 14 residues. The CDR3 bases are TGTGCCAGCAGAGCTGACAGAAGCACAGATACGCAGTATTTT. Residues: CASRADRSTDTQYF.

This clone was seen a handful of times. CDR3 region: CSAFPGSPLHF. The CDR3 DNA reads as TGCAGTGCTTTCCCGGGTTCACCCCTCCACTTT. The chain recombines TRBV20-1 with TRBJ1-6; D gene unclear. CDR3 size: 11 residues. Per the germline V gene, CDR1 is DFQATT and CDR2 is SNEGSKA (reference sequence). Trimming cost V 5 bases and J 9 bases, with 8 bases left between them.

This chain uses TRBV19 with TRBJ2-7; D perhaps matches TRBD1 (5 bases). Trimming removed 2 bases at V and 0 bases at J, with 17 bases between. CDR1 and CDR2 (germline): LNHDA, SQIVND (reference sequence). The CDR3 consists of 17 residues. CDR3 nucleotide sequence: TGTGCCAGTAGTATATCTAGGGGTAACCGGTTCTCCTACGAGCAGTACTTC. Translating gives CASSISRGNRFSYEQYF.

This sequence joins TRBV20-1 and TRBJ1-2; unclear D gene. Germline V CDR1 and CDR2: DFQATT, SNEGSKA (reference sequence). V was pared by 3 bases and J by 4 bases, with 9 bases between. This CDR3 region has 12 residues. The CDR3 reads CSASLRSYGYTF. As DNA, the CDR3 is TGCAGTGCTAGTCTACGCTCCTATGGCTACACCTTC.

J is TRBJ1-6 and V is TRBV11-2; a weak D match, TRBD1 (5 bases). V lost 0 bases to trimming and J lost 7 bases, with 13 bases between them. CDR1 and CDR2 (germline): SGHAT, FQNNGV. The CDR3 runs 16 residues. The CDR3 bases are TGTGCCAGCAGCTTAGATGGGGCATACCCAAATTCACCCCTCCACTTT. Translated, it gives CASSLDGAYPNSPLHF.

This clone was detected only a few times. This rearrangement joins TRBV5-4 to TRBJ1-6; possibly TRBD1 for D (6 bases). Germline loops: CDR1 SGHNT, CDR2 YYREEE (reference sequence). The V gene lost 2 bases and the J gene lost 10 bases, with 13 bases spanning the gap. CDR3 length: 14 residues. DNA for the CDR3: TGTGCCAGCAGCTTAGGGGGTACGGGATCACCCCTCCACTTT. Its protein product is CASSLGGTGSPLHF.

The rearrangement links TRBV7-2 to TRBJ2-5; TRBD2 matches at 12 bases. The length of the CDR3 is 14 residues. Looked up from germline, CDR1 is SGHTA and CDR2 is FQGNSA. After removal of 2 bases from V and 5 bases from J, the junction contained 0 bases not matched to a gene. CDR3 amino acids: CASSLLAGGETQYF. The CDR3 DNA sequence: TGTGCCAGCAGCTTACTAGCGGGGGGGGAGACCCAGTACTTC.

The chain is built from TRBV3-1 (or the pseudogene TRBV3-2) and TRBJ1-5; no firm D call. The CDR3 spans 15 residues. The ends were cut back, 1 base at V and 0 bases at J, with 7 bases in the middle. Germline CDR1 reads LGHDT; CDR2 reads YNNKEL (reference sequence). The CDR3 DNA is TGTGCCAGCAGCCAAGGACTTACTAGCAATCAGCCCCAGCATTTT. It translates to CASSQGLTSNQPQHF.

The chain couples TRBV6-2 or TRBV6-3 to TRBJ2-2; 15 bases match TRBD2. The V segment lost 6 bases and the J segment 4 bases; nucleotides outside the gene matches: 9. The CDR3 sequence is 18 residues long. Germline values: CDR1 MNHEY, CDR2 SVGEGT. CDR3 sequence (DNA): TGTGCCAGCAGCCCAGGACTAGCGGGGGGGCCGGGCACCGGGGAGCTGTTTTTT. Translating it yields CASSPGLAGGPGTGELFF.